The clone carrying this T cell receptor (beta chain) was seen more than once but under ten times. Its antigen is not identified. The CDR3 totals 12 residues. J was trimmed by 7 bases and V by 5 bases; bases with no gene match: 2. Germline V gives CDR1 DFQATT, CDR2 SNEGSKA (reference sequence). Unique molecular identifiers were attached to individual cDNA molecules within the library. TCRdb redid the calling of the RACE reads with MiXCR, one entry per CDR3 protein. The table has 89,000 or so distinct CDR3 sequences, 8.5% seen once; the top ten hold just over 2.5%. The data stem from a study of human T cells and chemical hapten exposure. Across the study: In the approximately 25-week study, patients were dosed weekly with diphenylcyclopropenone on the scalp throughout. Study results and caveats: TCRs whose frequency exceeded 1 in 1000 remained the same following DPC sensitization.

The time point here: pre-sensitization, week 0. As to treatment: therapeutic diphenylcyclopropenone sensitization with weekly scalp DPC. Someone pulled total RNA out of unfractionated whole blood. Sequences were derived from whole blood, sampled in connection with sensitization to the hapten diphenylcyclopropenone (DPC). The chain recombines TRBV20-1 with TRBJ2-1, with TRBD2 matching over 10 bases. The receptor comes from a man aged 35 to 55 with alopecia areata. Some clones in this sample may be carry-over from other donors' samples. The CDR3 coding sequence is TGCAGTGCTCTAGCGGGAGTTAATGAGCAGTTCTTC. Protein: CSALAGVNEQFF.